In its sample, the clone carrying this TCR beta chain was seen many times. The data belong to a study of T-cell reconstitution after alpha-beta-depleted transplantation in children. Preparation of the TCRbeta library was carried out with unique molecular identifiers. TCRdb called the PCR reads again in MiXCR, with one record for every CDR3 protein. The data contain 230,000 or so distinct CDR3 sequences, around 13% of them singletons. Sequencing used PBMCs from the stem cell graft donor, obtained from the stem cell graft. This clonotype was obtained from a human donor who donated a stem cell graft to a child with acute lymphoblastic leukemia.

The CDR3 DNA is TGTGCCATCAGCAGACAGGGGACTTTGGACGAGCAGTACTTC. Its translation is CAISRQGTLDEQYF. The chain employs TRBV10-3 and TRBJ2-7; 8 positions match TRBD1. V trimming: 6 bases; J trimming: 5 bases; junction bases outside the gene matches: 9. In germline, CDR1 is ENHRY, CDR2 SYGVKD. This CDR3 region has 14 residues.